Below, 8 T cell receptor beta chains from the same sample are listed, as sequenced in a study of Ad26.COV2.S vaccination and SARS-CoV-2 variants. The sample's treatment: around 19 received Ad26.COV2.S at low or high dose, single or two shots; 5 received placebo; per-sample allocation not given. Specimen acquisition occurred on day 63 following the initial vaccine or placebo injection. The method was immunoSEQ multiplex PCR; TCRdb's version includes in-frame clones alone and lacks a portion of them. The table records 450,000 to 550,000 clones, 80% to 90% of them present only once. Sequencing was performed on peripheral blood, taken in a trial of Ad26.COV2.S vaccine versus placebo. All receptors derive from a person aged 18-60 years who received the Ad26.COV2.S COVID-19 vaccine or a placebo.

The V gene is TRBV28, the J gene TRBJ2-5; 7 nucleotides agree with TRBD2. The CDR3 contains 14 residues. Germline lookup yields CDR1 MDHEN and CDR2 SYDVKM. V was clipped by 3 bases and J by 2 bases; unmatched bases: 3. The CDR3: CASSLSGAQETQYF. CDR3 DNA sequence: TGTGCCAGCAGTTTGAGCGGGGCTCAAGAGACCCAGTACTTC.

The V call is TRBV7-2, the J call TRBJ2-2; TRBD2 agrees at 16 bases. The length of the CDR3 is 19 residues. V lost 4 bases and J lost 4; bases outside the gene matches: 9. Germline assignment: CDR1 SGHTA and CDR2 FQGNSA. The CDR3: CASSYGTSGRATVTGELFF. The CDR3 DNA is TGTGCCAGCAGCTACGGGACTAGCGGGAGGGCCACTGTCACCGGGGAGCTGTTTTTT.

This chain joins TRBV4-1 and TRBJ2-1, with 8 bases aligning to TRBD2. The junction had 2 bases not matched to a gene; V was cut back by 7 bases and J by 0 bases. CDR3 length: 14 amino acids. The V gene's germline CDR1 is MGHRA and CDR2 YSYEKL. The CDR3 DNA is TGCGCCAGCACGGGGGGGGCCTCCTACAATGAGCAGTTCTTC. Protein: CASTGGASYNEQFF.

The rearrangement joins TRBV9 to TRBJ2-3; tentative D call: TRBD2 (6 bases). Trimming removed 0 bases from V and 6 bases from J, with 14 bases in between. In germline, CDR1 is SGDLS, CDR2 YYNGEE. The CDR3 is 15 amino acids. The CDR3 spells CASSVGGLLADTQYF. CDR3 bases: TGTGCCAGCAGCGTAGGAGGGTTGCTAGCGGATACGCAGTATTTT.

The table lists this clone with a few counts. The J gene is TRBJ2-2, the V gene TRBV14; D call uncertain. This CDR3 has 15 amino acids. Trimming cost V 3 bases and J 4 bases, with 12 bases left between them. The germline gives CDR1 SGHDN, CDR2 FVKESK. CDR3 in DNA: TGTGCCAGCAGCCAGGCTCCTCGGTTCACCGGGGAGCTGTTTTTT. It translates to CASSQAPRFTGELFF.

The chain uses TRBV19 and TRBJ1-3; D is unclear. Trimming pared 3 bases from V and 8 bases from J, leaving 17 bases between. The CDR3 extends over 15 amino acids. Germline V gene lookup returns CDR1 LNHDA and CDR2 SQIVND (reference sequence). CDR3 bases: TGTGCCAGTAGTATTGCGGTTGTTTCGACTGACACCATATATTTT. Translation gives CASSIAVVSTDTIYF.

The chain employs TRBV6-1 and TRBJ1-5, with D maybe TRBD1 (5 bases). V dropped 0 bases and J dropped 2 bases, with 17 bases sitting between them. This CDR3 has 18 residues. Germline V lookup: CDR1 MNHNS, CDR2 SASEGT. For the CDR3, the DNA is TGTGCCAGCAGTGAAGCGGATCGACGCGGGGCGCGCAATCAGCCCCAGCATTTT. Translated, it gives CASSEADRRGARNQPQHF.

The chain combines TRBV4-2 with TRBJ1-1, with D perhaps matching TRBD1 (5 bases). Trimming stripped 0 bases from V and 3 bases from J, with 14 bases between. From germline, CDR1 is LGHNA and CDR2 YNFKEQ. The CDR3 is made up of 16 amino acids. The CDR3 bases are TGTGCCAGCAGCCAAGATTTTTCAGGGCAAGACACTGAAGCTTTCTTT. Amino acids: CASSQDFSGQDTEAFF.